This T cell receptor beta chain was identified in a study of cytomegalovirus exposure and HLA in healthy donors. General study results and limits: Association with HLA alleles at 0.05 false discovery rate was found for 16,951 TCR beta sequences in a later analysis. Reported performance of the classifier showed diagnosis of cytomegalovirus status with high specificity and sensitivity.

This CDR3 spans 15 amino acids. V shed 4 bases and J 0 bases; nucleotides not matched to a gene: 6. The germline V gene encodes CDR1 SGHRS and CDR2 YFSETQ. The PCR employed 60 Vbeta primers together with 13 Jbeta primers. Libraries were prepared by immunoSEQ multiplex PCR; TCRdb keeps only in-frame clonotypes and omits some of them. The sample contains under 150,000 clones, 82% of which appear only once. Note on this clone: As yet, its antigen is unknown.

The V and J genes are TRBV5-1 and TRBJ2-5, with 7 bases that match TRBD1. Sequenced: PBMCs. The clonotype was recovered from a boy aged 5-17 years in good health and CMV-seronegative. CDR3 loop: CASSRLTGNQETQYF. The CDR3 DNA is TGCGCCAGCAGCCGATTGACAGGGAACCAAGAGACCCAGTACTTC.